This is a list of T cell receptor beta chains from one sample in a study of blood T cells in healthy people across ages. TCRdb redid the calling of the 5' RACE reads with MiXCR, one entry per CDR3 protein. Found here are around 1,100,000 distinct CDR3 sequences, 35% to 40% of them singletons; the top ten hold around 13%. The sample consisted of blood. These receptors were obtained from a man aged 18 to 29 in good health. Both conserved end residues are part of each CDR3. For some rows the clone size is stated as once, few or many, or as a class when expanded; others skip it.

v_call clone_size cdr3_aa
TRBV20-1 NA CSARGPSQDALEKLFF
TRBV12-3/TRBV12-4 few CASSIGHGTGNQPQHF
TRBV20-1 NA CSARPNHNYGYTF
TRBV6-5 few CASTRGGVSYGYTF
TRBV9 few CASSVGGNTDTQYF
TRBV12-3/TRBV12-4 many CASSRDRDQPQHF
TRBV6-2/TRBV6-3 many CASSYPSDRRPNYGYTF
TRBV5-6 few CASSRRPGTEGNYGYTF
TRBV29-1 NA CSVDRGSRTEAFF
TRBV27 NA CASSLSPPNVGTDTQYF
TRBV7-2 NA CASSGPGQYGYTF
TRBV7-2 NA CASSLARGHTGGYIF